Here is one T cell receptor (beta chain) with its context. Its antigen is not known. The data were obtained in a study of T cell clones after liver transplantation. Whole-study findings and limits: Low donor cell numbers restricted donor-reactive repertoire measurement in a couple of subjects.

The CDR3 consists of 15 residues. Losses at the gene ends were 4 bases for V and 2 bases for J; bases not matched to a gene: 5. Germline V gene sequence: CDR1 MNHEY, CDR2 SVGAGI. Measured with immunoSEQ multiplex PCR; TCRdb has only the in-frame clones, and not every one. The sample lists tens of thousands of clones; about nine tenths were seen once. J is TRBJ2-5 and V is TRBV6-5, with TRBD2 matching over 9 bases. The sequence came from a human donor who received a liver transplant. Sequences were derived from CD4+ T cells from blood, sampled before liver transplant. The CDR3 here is CASSSPSGTQETQYF. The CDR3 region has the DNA TGTGCCAGCAGTTCCCCTAGCGGGACACAAGAGACCCAGTACTTC.